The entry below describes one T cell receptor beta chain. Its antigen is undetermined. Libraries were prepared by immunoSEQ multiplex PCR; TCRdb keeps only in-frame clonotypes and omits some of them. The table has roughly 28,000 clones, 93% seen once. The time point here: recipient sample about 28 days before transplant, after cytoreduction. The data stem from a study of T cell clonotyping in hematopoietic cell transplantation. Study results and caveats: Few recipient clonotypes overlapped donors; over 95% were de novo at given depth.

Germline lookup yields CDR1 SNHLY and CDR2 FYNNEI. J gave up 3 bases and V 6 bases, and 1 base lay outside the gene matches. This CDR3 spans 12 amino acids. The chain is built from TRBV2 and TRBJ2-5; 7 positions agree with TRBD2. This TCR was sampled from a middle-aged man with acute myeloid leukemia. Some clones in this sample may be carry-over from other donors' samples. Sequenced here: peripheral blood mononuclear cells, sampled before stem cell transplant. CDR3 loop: CASRLAEETQYF. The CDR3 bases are TGTGCCAGCAGGCTAGCGGAAGAGACCCAGTACTTC.